A single TCR beta chain is shown here with its context. This sample's treatment: oral pan-JAK inhibitor, 5-10 mg twice daily. This CDR3 has 15 amino acids. Trimming cost V 3 bases and J 3 bases; bases outside gene matches: 6. Germline CDR1 and CDR2: SQVTM and ANQGSEA. RNA, once extracted, was reverse transcribed into cDNA for use as the sequencing template. The assay was immunoSEQ multiplex PCR, and TCRdb's table has in-frame clones only and misses some. The sample lists around 270,000 clones; roughly 50% were seen once. This specimen comes from a study of CD8+ T cells in alopecia areata. The chain is built from TRBV29-1 and TRBJ2-3; the match to TRBD2 covers 10 bases. The sample in question was CD4+ T cells sorted from blood, obtained at week 24, from a patient treated with tofacitinib. The source is a human donor with alopecia areata. The CDR3 DNA reads TGCAGCGTTGATATTAGCGGGGGGTCAACAGATACGCAGTATTTT. This encodes CSVDISGGSTDTQYF.